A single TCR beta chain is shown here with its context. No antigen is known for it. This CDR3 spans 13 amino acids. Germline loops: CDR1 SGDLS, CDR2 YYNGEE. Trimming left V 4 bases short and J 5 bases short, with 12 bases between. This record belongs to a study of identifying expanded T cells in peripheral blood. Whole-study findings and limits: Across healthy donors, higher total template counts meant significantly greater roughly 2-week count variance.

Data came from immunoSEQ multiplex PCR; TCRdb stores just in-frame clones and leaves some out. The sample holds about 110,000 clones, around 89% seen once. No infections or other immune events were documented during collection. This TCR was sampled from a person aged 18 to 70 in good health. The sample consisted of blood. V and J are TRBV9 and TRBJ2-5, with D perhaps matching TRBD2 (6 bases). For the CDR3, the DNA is TGTGCCAGCAGCCCCGCCGGGGGTGAGACCCAGTACTTC. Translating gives CASSPAGGETQYF.